This T cell receptor (beta chain) originates from a study of blood T cell repertoires in COVID-19 (TCRdb year 2020). Regarding the study in general: The collaborator samples originated in the United States, Italy and Spain and spanned the acute and convalescent phases of COVID-19. Sample metadata almost always included a de-identified subject ID, COVID-19 status, age in years and sex. The prospective study material was composed of cDNA or gDNA derived from T cells, B-cell-depleted T cells, or PBMCs. The repertoires were made available in a free public database intended to serve as a resource for research on the immune response to SARS-CoV-2. Subjects who had been exposed to COVID-19, were actively infected with it, or had recovered from it provided the deeply sampled blood TCRbeta repertoires that made up the dataset. Samples came from the ongoing ImmuneRACE study (first 160 participants) plus 1,254 subjects from 6 global collaborators. Where available, HLA class I and class II types were taken from metadata supplied by the sample provider and were not determined by assay-based typing. Paper-wide results and their limitations: The quantity of clinical and demographic metadata differed by source and by participant and was supplied without curation.

In Seattle, one collaborating source enrolled patients while the infection was active and tracked those patients longitudinally over the course of disease. The collaborating institutions used their own protocols to collect whole blood in K2EDTA tubes. For TCRbeta analysis, collaborator samples were shipped as frozen whole blood, as isolated PBMCs, or as DNA extracted from either sample type. As to this clone: The target of this receptor is not known. No much larger clone exists at a distance of one base, and base qualities are not known.

The CDR3 numbers 14 residues from cysteine through phenylalanine. The CDR3 DNA has 42 bases and is translated from base 1. V and J lose 4 bases and 0 bases, and a span of 11 bases separates them. Looking up the germline V gene (reference sequence) yields CDR1 SGHNT and CDR2 YYREEE. TCRbeta CDR3 regions were amplified from genomic DNA using the immunoSEQ Assay, a bias-controlled multiplex PCR. On the study's bioinformatics: Within the assay, amplification of reference gene primers was used to estimate how many nucleated cells each sample contained. Sequence reads were collapsed and filtered to measure the absolute abundance of every unique TCRbeta CDR3 rearrangement. Productive Simpson clonality was computed per sample as the square root of Simpson's diversity index over productive rearrangements. TCRdb limited this immuneACCESS table to in-frame rearrangements with V and J called. A share of clones is missing; checked studies link under half to unresolved V genes, and the rest is unexplained. Clone size and V and J calls were adopted from that table, with D and trimming inferred from the DNA. The sample data list hundreds of thousands of clones, and roughly 86% of these were observed just once. Around 10% of the sample belongs to the ten largest clones.

The V and J segments used are TRBV5-4 and TRBJ2-7; TRBD1 could be the D gene, as 6 bases match. The sample was peripheral blood. The source of this sequence is a woman in her twenties or thirties with COVID-19, enrolled during active disease. This receptor carries the CDR3 CASSTDSISYEQYF. Here is the DNA: TGTGCCAGCAGCACGGACAGTATCTCCTACGAGCAGTACTTC.